The text below deals with one T cell receptor beta chain. J gave up 2 bases and V 3 bases, and 5 bases lay outside the gene matches. Germline CDR1 reads SGHDT; CDR2 reads YYEEEE. The CDR3 runs 14 residues. The source of the sample is a study of shared clonotypes between healthy human individuals. Study details: Ranging from 18 to 49 in age, donors were a couple of women and a few men.

CD8 cells regarded as naive lacked CD45RO, were positively chosen for CCR7, and omitted terminally differentiated effector memory CD45RA+ cells. For every subset, genomic DNA was evenly distributed across several immunoSEQ plates. The protocol was immunoSEQ multiplex PCR, while the TCRdb copy is restricted to in-frame clones and leaves out a portion. Of roughly 2,000,000 clones listed, roughly 95% are singletons. The sequenced sample was naive CD8+ T cells sorted from blood. This chain links TRBV5-6 with TRBJ2-7; 7 bases are shared with TRBD1. This receptor was identified in a man aged 18 to 30 in good health. CDR3: CASSSQGTTYEQYF. In nucleotides, the CDR3 is TGTGCCAGCAGCTCACAGGGGACCACCTACGAGCAGTACTTC.